The clone carrying this T cell receptor (beta chain) was detected many times. The length of the CDR3 is 14 residues. Germline V gene lookup returns CDR1 SGHRS and CDR2 YFSETQ. V lost 4 bases and J lost 1, with 10 bases in between. TCRdb processed the RT-PCR reads anew with MiXCR; each CDR3 protein has one entry. The sample has about 680,000 distinct CDR3 sequences, approximately 14% seen once; the top ten hold just over 3.5%. Material: memory CD4+ T cells from blood. The chain links TRBV5-1 to TRBJ2-3; D uncertain. This TCR derives from a female donor in good health, serving as a healthy control. The CDR3 nucleotides read TGCGCCAGCAGCGCGCGGTTTGGCACAGATACGCAGTATTTT. This sequence encodes CASSARFGTDTQYF.